The 19 T cell receptor beta chains reported below all come from one sample, sequenced in a study of spatial heterogeneity in lung cancer. General study results and limits: Expanded alpha and beta TCR counts within tumors tracked tumor mutation counts.

The sample's time point: sample taken at primary tumor resection. These receptors are not linked to any known antigen. TCRdb re-called the 5' RACE reads through MiXCR, storing one row per CDR3 protein. This table holds around 800 distinct CDR3 sequences, around a tenth found once. Sequences were derived from lung tumor tissue, sampled at surgery. The receptors were gathered from a male donor with early-stage non-small cell lung cancer.

In its sample, this clonotype ranks as medium-sized. The chain recombines TRBV10-3 with TRBJ2-7; D may match TRBD1 or TRBD2 (5 bases each). V gave up 0 bases and J gave up 7 bases, with 10 bases separating them. The CDR3 is made up of 13 amino acids. CDR1 ENHRY and CDR2 SYGVKD come from the germline V gene. The CDR3 DNA reads TGTGCCATCAGTGAGTCCGGGACGAGGGAGCAGTACTTC. As protein: CAISESGTREQYF.

V usage is TRBV27 and J usage is TRBJ2-5; the D is unclear. The CDR3 runs to 16 residues. Per the germline V gene, CDR1 is MNHEY and CDR2 is SMNVEV (reference sequence). V gave up 5 bases and J gave up 2 bases, with 18 bases separating them. CDR3 residues: CASSGEPFRWQETQYF. The CDR3 nucleotides read TGTGCCAGCAGTGGAGAACCGTTCAGGTGGCAAGAGACCCAGTACTTC.

This clonotype rates as large (0.1 to 1%). CDR3 in DNA: TGCGCCAGCAGCTTGGATCCGGGAGGGGCCAATGAGCAGTTCTTC. Protein sequence: CASSLDPGGANEQFF. The V and J genes are TRBV5-1 and TRBJ2-1, with 8 nucleotides matching TRBD2. The V segment lost 0 bases and the J segment 6 bases; nucleotides outside the gene matches: 5. The germline V gene has CDR1 SGHRS and CDR2 YFSETQ. The CDR3 extends over 15 amino acids.

In this sample, this clonotype is medium-sized. The chain is built from TRBV7-2 and TRBJ2-4; D ambiguous. The CDR3 loop spans 16 amino acids. Germline V gives CDR1 SGHTA, CDR2 FQGNSA. V lost 5 bases and J 2 bases, leaving 16 bases between the germline ends. CDR3 bases: TGTGCCAGCAGCCTCCGTAGTGATGCGTCCAAAAACATTCAGTACTTC. Its protein is CASSLRSDASKNIQYF. Together with reference TRBV7-2 and TRBJ2-4, the CDR3 gives the full variable domain: GAGVSQSPSNKVTEKGKDVELRCDPISGHTALYWYRQSLGQGLEFLIYFQGNSAPDKSGLPSDRFSAERTGGSVSTLTIQRTQQEDSAVYLCASSLRSDASKNIQYFGAGTRLSVL.

This clonotype is classed as medium-sized (0.01 to 0.1%). CDR3 nucleotides: TGTGCCAGTAGTATCCTGCAGGGGGTAGGGCAGCCCCAGCATTTT. Translated: CASSILQGVGQPQHF. The chain uses TRBV19 and TRBJ1-5, with 7 bases that match TRBD1. The CDR3 has 15 residues. The V gene's germline CDR1 is LNHDA and CDR2 SQIVND (reference sequence). Trimming cost V 3 bases and J 7 bases; bases outside gene matches: 9.

By its share, this clonotype is medium-sized. The chain combines TRBV6-2 or TRBV6-3 with TRBJ2-7; 11 bases agree with TRBD1. This CDR3 contains 15 residues. With 0 bases clipped from V and 3 bases from J, the junction kept 1 base outside the gene matches. Germline V lookup: CDR1 MNHEY, CDR2 SVGEGT. This CDR3 is CASSYSGTGGYEQYF. DNA for the CDR3: TGTGCCAGCAGTTACTCGGGGACAGGGGGCTACGAGCAGTACTTC.

This clonotype rates as medium-sized. The chain employs TRBV20-1 and TRBJ1-3; 9 bases fit TRBD1. Looked up from germline, CDR1 is DFQATT and CDR2 is SNEGSKA (reference sequence). The CDR3 is 19 amino acids. V lost 1 base, J lost 3 bases, and 16 bases stayed unmatched. The CDR3 is CSARALRDRDGKGGNTIYF. CDR3 coding DNA: TGCAGTGCTAGAGCTTTACGGGACAGGGATGGAAAAGGTGGAAACACCATATATTTT.

By proportion, this clonotype is medium-sized. As DNA, the CDR3 is TGTGCCACCAGTGATATAACTAGCGGGGGCTATGAGCAGTTCTTC. Its translation: CATSDITSGGYEQFF. V gene TRBV24-1 combines with J gene TRBJ2-1; 11 bases agree with TRBD2. The germline V gene encodes CDR1 KGHDR and CDR2 SFDVKD. There are 15 residues in the CDR3. Trimming removed 3 bases from V and 8 bases from J; junction bases left unmatched: 5.

This clonotype is judged medium-sized. This chain's CDR3 is CASSSWTGGVTGELFF. The CDR3 DNA sequence: TGTGCCAGCAGCTCCTGGACAGGGGGCGTCACCGGGGAGCTGTTTTTT. The rearrangement uses TRBV5-4 and TRBJ2-2, with 11 bases aligning to TRBD1. The CDR3 spans 16 residues. Germline lookup yields CDR1 SGHNT and CDR2 YYREEE (reference sequence). J gave up 4 bases and V 3 bases, and 5 bases lay outside the gene matches.

By its share, this clonotype is medium-sized. This chain links TRBV20-1 with TRBJ2-1; tentatively, D is TRBD2 (6 bases). Germline loops: CDR1 DFQATT, CDR2 SNEGSKA (reference sequence). Trimming took 2 bases from V and 8 from J, leaving 19 bases between them. The CDR3 extends over 15 amino acids. DNA for the CDR3: TGCAGTGCTAGACATCCTGCCGGGACTCACTATGAGCAGTTCTTC. Its translation: CSARHPAGTHYEQFF.

This clonotype is labeled as medium-sized. In DNA form, the CDR3 reads TGTGCCTCCCAGGGCTATGAAAAAACCTACAATGAGCAGTTCTTC. Translated: CASQGYEKTYNEQFF. The chain joins TRBV6-5 to TRBJ2-1; D might be TRBD1 (5 bases). Germline assignment: CDR1 MNHEY and CDR2 SVGAGI. V was cut by 11 bases and J by 2 bases, with 19 bases left in between. The CDR3 runs to 15 residues.

This clonotype was seen a handful of times. This chain joins TRBV20-1 and TRBJ2-7, with a tentative D call TRBD1 (5 bases). Germline V gives CDR1 DFQATT, CDR2 SNEGSKA (reference sequence). The CDR3 length is 12 residues. Trimming took 5 bases from V and 5 from J, leaving 13 bases between them. The CDR3 sequence: CSAPQGLNEQYF. The CDR3 bases are TGCAGTGCTCCGCAGGGTCTAAACGAGCAGTACTTC.

This clonotype turned up a few times. A read error may produce the germline difference seen at one junction end. The rearrangement uses TRBV20-1 and TRBJ1-3; no clear D gene. CDR1 is DFQATT, CDR2 SNEGSKA, per germline (reference sequence). The CDR3 loop spans 13 amino acids. The CDR3 nucleotides read TGCAGTGCCAGAGCCAGTGGTGGAAACACCATATATTTT. Translating it yields CSARASGGNTIYF.

This clonotype is medium-sized (0.01 to 0.1%) by share. This chain uses TRBV2 with TRBJ2-7; 7 bases line up with TRBD1. The CDR3 runs to 13 residues. Germline V lookup: CDR1 SNHLY, CDR2 FYNNEI. V was clipped by 6 bases and J by 2 bases; unmatched bases: 4. In DNA, the CDR3 is TGTGCCAGCAGCCGGGACAGCGCCTACGAGCAGTACGTC. This gives the protein CASSRDSAYEQYV.

By share of the sample, this clonotype is medium-sized. This rearrangement joins TRBV2 to TRBJ1-1; no clear D gene. The CDR3 length is 12 residues. Germline CDR1 and CDR2: SNHLY and FYNNEI. The germline V and J ends were trimmed by 3 bases and 8 bases, with 10 bases remaining between them. Here the CDR3 DNA reads TGTGCCAGCAGTGAGGTGAGGACGGAAGCTTTCTTT. It codes for CASSEVRTEAFF. The complete variable domain, with remaining parts taken from reference TRBV2 and TRBJ1-1, reads EPEVTQTPSHQVTQMGQEVILRCVPISNHLYFYWYRQILGQKVEFLVSFYNNEISEKSEIFDDQFSVERPDGSNFTLKIRSTKLEDSAMYFCASSEVRTEAFFGQGTRLTVV.

The sample holds a few counts of this clonotype. This may arise from a read error, as a much more abundant clone is one base away. The chain joins TRBV13 to TRBJ2-3, with a weak D call TRBD1 (6 bases). The assigned J gene may be wrong: the sequence end matches TRBJ1-5 better. The length of the CDR3 is 17 residues. Germline CDR1 PRHDT, CDR2 FYEKMQ (reference sequence). This chain's CDR3 is CASSLRGGLARTDTQHF. CDR3 sequence (DNA): TGTGCCAGCAGCTTAAGGGGGGGACTAGCCCGCACAGATACGCAGCATTTT.

This clonotype is labeled medium-sized. The chain joins TRBV7-2 to TRBJ2-1; tentatively, D is TRBD1 (7 bases). The CDR3 length is 14 residues. Trimming cost V 2 bases and J 7 bases, with 12 bases left between them. Germline CDR1 and CDR2: SGHTA and FQGNSA. The CDR3 protein is CASSLLEGANEQFF. The CDR3 DNA reads as TGTGCCAGCAGCTTACTGGAGGGGGCGAATGAGCAGTTCTTC.

By sample share, this clonotype is medium-sized. The chain couples TRBV5-6 to TRBJ2-1; the D call may be TRBD1 or TRBD2 (6 bases each). Germline values: CDR1 SGHDT, CDR2 YYEEEE. V was cut by 3 bases and J by 6 bases, with 13 bases left in between. The CDR3 consists of 14 residues. CDR3 sequence reads: CASSWAEGGNEQFF. The DNA of the CDR3 is TGTGCCAGCAGCTGGGCGGAGGGGGGCAATGAGCAGTTCTTC.

The chain is built from TRBV3-1 and TRBJ1-2, with D unclear. Germline-derived CDR1 and CDR2 are LGHDT and YNNKEL (reference sequence). V dropped 0 bases and J dropped 7 bases, with 12 bases sitting between them. The CDR3 is 14 residues long. CDR3 bases: TGTGCCAGCAGCCAAGAAAGAGGTTTGAGTGGCTACACCTTC. This gives the protein CASSQERGLSGYTF.